This T cell receptor beta chain stems from a study of a mutant IDH1 vaccine in newly diagnosed glioma. Turning to the study itself: Sex distribution of treated patients was roughly 60% male and 37.5% female; mean age was 40.4 years.

Assay used: immunoSEQ multiplex PCR; TCRdb lists only in-frame clones, some missing. The sample has 30,000 or so clones; around 85% are singletons. The length of the CDR3 is 19 residues. Trimming took 2 bases from V and 0 from J, leaving 23 bases between them. Germline CDR1 SGHAT, CDR2 FQNNGV. As for time point: baseline, week 1 (first vaccination visit). Documented treatment: pre-vaccination baseline after standard-of-care therapy. The J gene is TRBJ2-7, the V gene TRBV11-2; no clear D gene. This specimen was PBMCs, taken from a glioma patient treated with radiotherapy, temozolomide or both. This receptor was identified in a woman in her thirties or forties with glioma. The CDR3 sequence: CASSLHFPRTAKSSYEQYF. The CDR3 bases are TGTGCCAGCAGCTTACATTTCCCGAGGACGGCAAAAAGCTCCTACGAGCAGTACTTC.